The next 19 T cell receptor beta chains were all read from a single sample in a study of shared clonotypes between healthy human individuals. TCRdb keeps only in-frame clones here, not all; method: immunoSEQ multiplex PCR. The sample consists of roughly 1 million clones, about 75% of them appearing once. Sequences were obtained from memory CD4+ T cells sorted from blood. The subset is: CD45RA-negative fraction. The receptors derive from a man younger than 30 in good health.

V gene TRBV19 combines with J gene TRBJ2-4, with TRBD2 identical over 13 bases. Germline CDR1 LNHDA, CDR2 SQIVND (reference sequence). This CDR3 is 15 amino acids long. V lost 8 bases and J lost 7; bases outside the gene matches: 8. The CDR3 sequence: CASFTSGRVPNIQYF. The CDR3 DNA reads as TGTGCCAGTTTTACTAGCGGGAGGGTCCCCAACATTCAGTACTTC.

CDR3: CASSLGWTGGHEQYF. The CDR3 DNA reads TGTGCCAGCAGCTTAGGGTGGACAGGGGGCCACGAGCAGTACTTC. The rearrangement joins TRBV7-8 to TRBJ2-7; 11 nucleotides align to TRBD1. Germline values: CDR1 SGHVS, CDR2 FQNEAQ. Trimming cost V 1 base and J 5 bases; bases outside gene matches: 4. CDR3 length: 15 amino acids. The complete variable domain, with remaining parts taken from reference TRBV7-8 and TRBJ2-7, reads GAGVSQSPRYKVAKRGQDVALRCDPISGHVSLFWYQQALGQGPEFLTYFQNEAQLDKSGLPSDRFFAERPEGSVSTLKIQRTQQEDSAVYLCASSLGWTGGHEQYFGPGTRLTVT.

The CDR3 loop is CASSYRVGGQPQHF. Here the CDR3 DNA reads TGTGCCAGCAGTTACAGGGTCGGAGGTCAGCCCCAGCATTTT. V and J are TRBV6-5 and TRBJ1-5; D ambiguous. The CDR3 consists of 14 residues. The V gene lost 2 bases and the J gene lost 6 bases, with 11 bases spanning the gap. The germline gives CDR1 MNHEY, CDR2 SVGAGI.

J is TRBJ2-2 and V is TRBV10-2, with TRBD1 matching over 9 bases. The junction had 10 bases not matched to a gene; V was cut back by 6 bases and J by 2 bases. Germline V lookup: CDR1 WSHSY, CDR2 SAAADI. This CDR3 comprises 17 residues. CDR3 residues: CASRALQGAGNTGELFF. The CDR3 region has the DNA TGCGCCAGCAGGGCGTTACAGGGGGCAGGAAACACCGGGGAGCTGTTTTTT.

The chain links TRBV6-1 to TRBJ1-2; perhaps TRBD1 as D (6 bases). This CDR3 comprises 15 residues. V dropped 7 bases and J dropped 2 bases, with 17 bases sitting between them. Germline V gene data show CDR1 as MNHNS and CDR2 as SASEGT. The CDR3 sequence is CASTQRGDPNYGYTF. CDR3 DNA: TGTGCCAGCACCCAAAGGGGGGACCCGAACTATGGCTACACCTTC.

As concerns this clone: A much larger clone differs from this one at a single base, so this may be a read error. The chain uses TRBV9 and TRBJ1-1; perhaps TRBD1 as D (5 bases). This CDR3 has 14 amino acids. Germline CDR1 is SGDLS and CDR2 is YYNGEE. V was pared by 4 bases and J by 1 base, with 11 bases between. The CDR3 DNA is TGTGCCAGCAGCCTCGGGGCAGCGAACACTGAAGCTTTCTTT. The encoded protein is CASSLGAANTEAFF.

The V and J genes are TRBV19 and TRBJ2-1, with TRBD1 identical over 8 bases. Germline lookup yields CDR1 LNHDA and CDR2 SQIVND (reference sequence). This CDR3 spans 14 amino acids. V trimming: 7 bases; J trimming: 3 bases; junction bases outside the gene matches: 5. CDR3 coding DNA: TGTGCCAGTACCGGGGACAGGAACTACAATGAGCAGTTCTTC. It encodes CASTGDRNYNEQFF.

The chain has TRBV6-6 and TRBJ2-2; 8 bases map to TRBD2. This CDR3 spans 13 amino acids. CDR1 MNHNY and CDR2 SVGAGI come from the germline V gene (reference sequence). V shed 7 bases, J shed 3 bases, and the junction held 1 base outside the gene matches. The CDR3 region is CASTRGDTGELFF. Written as DNA, the CDR3 is TGTGCCAGCACGCGGGGGGACACCGGGGAGCTGTTTTTT.

This clone has a handful of counts. The chain couples TRBV5-1 to TRBJ2-5; 13 nucleotides align to TRBD2. CDR3 size: 18 residues. The V gene's germline CDR1 is SGHRS and CDR2 YFSETQ. The V segment lost 4 bases and the J segment 9 bases; nucleotides outside the gene matches: 18. CDR3 bases: TGCGCCAGCAGCCAGACTGGGGGACTAGCGGGGACCAAGAGGGCCCAGTACTTC. Its translation: CASSQTGGLAGTKRAQYF.

V and J are TRBV7-2 and TRBJ2-7; no firm D call. Germline assignment: CDR1 SGHTA and CDR2 FQGNSA. The CDR3 covers 16 residues. V lost 5 bases and J lost 2, with 19 bases in between. CDR3 DNA sequence: TGTGCCAGCAGCGGACCGTTTAGCTGGGGAACCTACGAGCAGTACTTC. Translation gives CASSGPFSWGTYEQYF.

This clone appeared many times. The chain couples TRBV4-2 to TRBJ1-5, with D possibly being TRBD1 (5 bases). Per germline, CDR1 LGHNA and CDR2 YNFKEQ. The CDR3 is 14 amino acids. V gave up 1 base and J gave up 5 bases, with 9 bases separating them. The CDR3 DNA is TGTGCCAGCAGCCAAGGTTCGGGGGATCAGCCCCAGCATTTT. Its protein is CASSQGSGDQPQHF.

On this clone itself: The same CDR3 also results from other DNA sequences found in this sample. The chain joins TRBV2 to TRBJ1-2; 10 bases are a match to TRBD1. The CDR3 extends over 13 amino acids. From germline, CDR1 is SNHLY and CDR2 FYNNEI. Unmatched junction bases numbered 4, after V lost 4 bases and J lost 8 bases. In DNA form, the CDR3 reads TGTGCCAGCAGTGGACAGGGGGCGGGAGGCTACACCTTC. Translated, it gives CASSGQGAGGYTF.

CDR3 residues: CASPGQGLKGNTIYF. As DNA, the CDR3 is TGCGCCAGCCCAGGTCAGGGTCTGAAAGGAAACACCATATATTTT. J is TRBJ1-3 and V is TRBV10-2; TRBD1 might be the D (5 bases). The germline V and J ends were trimmed by 8 bases and 4 bases, with 18 bases remaining between them. The CDR3 has 15 amino acids. Germline V CDR1 and CDR2: WSHSY, SAAADI.

The chain links TRBV28 to TRBJ1-2; TRBD1 matches 11 bases. The CDR3 length is 17 residues. With 2 bases clipped from V and 0 bases from J, the junction kept 5 bases outside the gene matches. Per the germline V gene, CDR1 is MDHEN and CDR2 is SYDVKM. This chain's CDR3 is CASSLRTGGSSNYGYTF. In DNA form, the CDR3 reads TGTGCCAGCAGTTTAAGGACAGGGGGCTCGTCTAACTATGGCTACACCTTC.

Remarks on this clone: Within the sample, other DNA sequences also encode this same CDR3. The chain combines TRBV11-2 with TRBJ1-1; no clear D. The CDR3 is 13 residues long. The germline V and J ends were trimmed by 3 bases and 1 base, with 6 bases remaining between them. Per germline, CDR1 SGHAT and CDR2 FQNNGV. CDR3 nucleotides: TGTGCCAGCAGCTTCGCTGGGAACACTGAAGCTTTCTTT. This translates into CASSFAGNTEAFF. Supplemented by reference TRBV11-2 and TRBJ1-1, the full variable domain reads EAGVAQSPRYKIIEKRQSVAFWCNPISGHATLYWYQQILGQGPKLLIQFQNNGVVDDSQLPKDRFSAERLKGVDSTLKIQPAKLEDSAVYLCASSFAGNTEAFFGQGTRLTVV.

This clone was seen just once. The chain links TRBV4-1 to TRBJ2-5, with D perhaps TRBD1 or TRBD2 (6 bases each). V was trimmed by 2 bases and J by 5 bases, leaving 15 bases between them. Germline V lookup: CDR1 MGHRA, CDR2 YSYEKL. The CDR3 runs 15 residues. As DNA, the CDR3 is TGCGCCAGCAGCCAACTTACGGGGGCGCACGAGACCCAGTACTTC. Amino acid sequence: CASSQLTGAHETQYF.

This sequence joins TRBV18 and TRBJ2-7; the D is unclear. From germline, CDR1 is KGHSH and CDR2 LQKENI. V lost 6 bases and J 3 bases, leaving 15 bases between the germline ends. The CDR3 has 14 residues. CDR3 sequence reads: CASSPSAVSYEQYF. The CDR3 DNA sequence: TGTGCCAGCTCCCCAAGCGCGGTAAGCTACGAGCAGTACTTC.

The CDR3 DNA is TGTGCCAGCAGCTTAGCGACAGGGCCCACAGATACGCAGTATTTT. Amino acids: CASSLATGPTDTQYF. The chain couples TRBV11-3 to TRBJ2-3; 7 bases map to TRBD1. CDR1 is SGHNT, CDR2 YENEEA, per germline. The J segment lost 2 bases and the V segment lost 1 base, leaving 3 bases of the junction unmatched. The CDR3 totals 15 residues.

The chain is built from TRBV6-4 and TRBJ2-7; D is unresolved. Germline loops: CDR1 MRHNA, CDR2 SNTAGT. The CDR3 totals 11 residues. V was cut by 6 bases and J by 2 bases, with 5 bases left in between. CDR3 amino acids: CASSDAYEQYF. In nucleotides, the CDR3 is TGTGCCAGCAGCGATGCCTACGAGCAGTACTTC.